This section outlines one T cell receptor (beta chain) sequence together with its context. This CDR3 comprises 14 residues. Unmatched junction bases numbered 10, after V lost 3 bases and J lost 7 bases. Germline V gene data show CDR1 as DFQATT and CDR2 as SNEGSKA (reference sequence). TCRbeta library preparation incorporated unique molecular identifiers. TCRdb re-called the PCR reads with MiXCR, one entry per CDR3 protein. Of fewer than 550,000 distinct CDR3 sequences in the sample, approximately 11% are singletons; the top ten hold 4.5% to 7%. The data originate from a study of T-cell reconstitution after alpha-beta-depleted transplantation in children.

The TCR sequence derives from a human donor who donated a stem cell graft to a child with acute myeloid leukemia. The source was PBMCs from the stem cell graft donor, collected from the stem cell graft. This sequence joins TRBV20-1 and TRBJ2-7; 9 nucleotides agree with TRBD1. CDR3 protein: CSARSRTGVREQYF. CDR3 DNA: TGCAGTGCTAGGTCCCGGACAGGGGTGCGGGAGCAGTACTTC.